Each of the 22 T cell receptor beta chains below was sequenced from the same sample in a study of CD8 T cells in ankylosing spondylitis. TCRdb reprocessed the 5' RACE reads via MiXCR and lists one record per CDR3 protein. This table has roughly 130,000 distinct CDR3 sequences, around 15% appearing once. Sequenced input: blood, either unsorted or a sorted T cell fraction (not recorded which). Receptor source: a female donor with ankylosing spondylitis or in good health (not recorded which).

The table lists this clonotype with a few counts. This sequence joins TRBV4-2 and TRBJ2-1, with 11 nucleotides matching TRBD1. Germline V gene lookup returns CDR1 LGHNA and CDR2 YNFKEQ. The length of the CDR3 is 21 residues. Unmatched junction bases numbered 21, after V lost 5 bases and J lost 3 bases. For the CDR3, the DNA is TGTGCCAGCAGCAGGACAGGGGGCACGGGGTCCGGGGGGCATTACTACAATGAGCAGTTCTTC. Translation gives CASSRTGGTGSGGHYYNEQFF.

This clonotype occurred many times. The CDR3 coding sequence is TGTGCCACCAGCAGAGATTTAGCGGAGCGGGGCCTTGAGCAGTTCTTC. This sequence encodes CATSRDLAERGLEQFF. The V gene is TRBV15, the J gene TRBJ2-1; 7 bases are a match to TRBD2. This CDR3 contains 16 residues. V shed 0 bases, J shed 9 bases, and the junction held 11 bases outside the gene matches. Germline lookup yields CDR1 LNHNV and CDR2 YYDKDF (reference sequence).

This clonotype was seen only a few times. The J gene is TRBJ1-6, the V gene TRBV12-3 or TRBV12-4; maybe TRBD1 (6 bases). The CDR3 is 14 residues long. The V gene lost 0 bases and the J gene lost 8 bases, with 8 bases spanning the gap. In nucleotides, the CDR3 is TGTGCCAGCAGTTTAGCCGCAGGGGATTCACCCCTCCACTTT. It specifies CASSLAAGDSPLHF.

The genes are TRBV29-1 and TRBJ2-5; perhaps D is TRBD1 or TRBD2 (8 bases each). The CDR3 spans 16 residues. V dropped 5 bases and J dropped 3 bases, with 22 bases sitting between them. CDR1 and CDR2 (germline): SQVTM, ANQGSEA. The CDR3 reads CSVQGASGPPKETQYF. CDR3 DNA sequence: TGCAGCGTTCAGGGGGCTAGCGGGCCCCCGAAAGAGACCCAGTACTTC.

This clonotype was detected ten times or more. At one of its ends the junction is not consistent with the germline gene, which may arise from a read error. This chain connects TRBV7-7 to TRBJ2-3; 10 nucleotides match TRBD2. The CDR3 runs to 15 residues. Germline V lookup: CDR1 SSHAT, CDR2 FNYEAQ (reference sequence). The CDR3 nucleotides are TGTGCTAGCAGCCAGGGACTAGCGACGGCAGATACGCAGTATTTT. Translated, it gives CASSQGLATADTQYF. Full variable domain (rest looked up from reference TRBV7-7 and TRBJ2-3): GAGVSQSPRYKVTKRGQDVTLRCDPISSHATLYWYQQALGQGPEFLTYFNYEAQPDKSGLPSDRFSAERPEGSISTLTIQRTEQRDSAMYRCASSQGLATADTQYFGPGTRLTVL.

This clonotype was seen ten or more times. The V and J genes are TRBV29-1 and TRBJ2-5, with TRBD2 as a possible D gene (6 bases). The germline V gene has CDR1 SQVTM and CDR2 ANQGSEA. This CDR3 is built from 13 residues. V gave up 2 bases and J gave up 1 base, with 8 bases separating them. The CDR3 coding sequence is TGCAGCGTTGAACGGGGGTCCCAAGAGACCCAGTACTTC. It specifies CSVERGSQETQYF.

Many counts were recorded for this clonotype. The chain is built from TRBV7-2 and TRBJ1-6; D might be TRBD1 (5 bases). The V end was cut by 7 bases, the J end by 7 bases, with 17 bases between. Germline V gene lookup returns CDR1 SGHTA and CDR2 FQGNSA. This CDR3 has 15 residues. CDR3 loop: CASNVNAGENSPLHF. In DNA form, the CDR3 reads TGTGCCAGCAACGTTAATGCGGGGGAAAATTCACCCCTCCACTTT. The variable domain in full, completed from reference TRBV7-2 and TRBJ1-6, reads GAGVSQSPSNKVTEKGKDVELRCDPISGHTALYWYRQSLGQGLEFLIYFQGNSAPDKSGLPSDRFSAERTGGSVSTLTIQRTQQEDSAVYLCASNVNAGENSPLHFGNGTRLTVT.

This clonotype was detected only a few times. This chain uses TRBV7-9 with TRBJ1-2; no clear D gene. Germline loops: CDR1 SEHNR, CDR2 FQNEAQ (reference sequence). This CDR3 has 15 amino acids. With 3 bases removed from V and 7 bases from J, the gap between germline ends came to 18 bases. CDR3 region: CASSLAQGGLGGYTF. CDR3 DNA sequence: TGTGCCAGCAGCTTGGCCCAAGGTGGTTTGGGTGGCTACACCTTC. Combining the CDR3 with reference TRBV7-9 and TRBJ1-2 gives the whole variable domain DTGVSQNPRHKITKRGQNVTFRCDPISEHNRLYWYRQTLGQGPEFLTYFQNEAQLEKSRLLSDRFSAERPKGSFSTLEIQRTEQGDSAMYLCASSLAQGGLGGYTFGSGTRLTVV.

The V gene is TRBV12-3 or TRBV12-4, the J gene TRBJ1-5; no definite D call. CDR3 length: 12 amino acids. The V end lost 5 bases, the J end lost 5 bases, and 7 bases lay between the germline ends. In nucleotides, the CDR3 is TGTGCCAGCAGTGACATTTATCAGCCCCAGCATTTT. Translated: CASSDIYQPQHF.

This chain uses TRBV7-2 with TRBJ2-2; D assignment may be TRBD1 or TRBD2 (5 bases each). With 0 bases removed from V and 5 bases from J, the gap between germline ends came to 10 bases. Germline values: CDR1 SGHTA, CDR2 FQGNSA. The CDR3 runs to 15 residues. The CDR3 reads CASSLAGVETGELFF. DNA for the CDR3: TGTGCCAGCAGCTTAGCGGGGGTGGAGACCGGGGAGCTGTTTTTT.

This clonotype was found many times. The chain uses TRBV28 and TRBJ2-6; TRBD1 matches 7 bases. The ends lost 8 bases at V and 2 bases at J; junction bases unmatched: 3. The CDR3 runs to 14 residues. Looked up from germline, CDR1 is MDHEN and CDR2 is SYDVKM. CDR3 nucleotides: TGTGCCAGCGTTGGGACAGCTGGGGCCAACGTCCTGACTTTC. Translating it yields CASVGTAGANVLTF.

V is TRBV11-1 and J is TRBJ2-1; D is possibly TRBD1 or TRBD2 (5 bases each). Between the trimmed V and J ends, which lost 1 base and 10 bases, there was a span of 14 bases. The CDR3 loop spans 14 amino acids. CDR1 and CDR2 from the germline V gene are SGHAT and FQDESV (reference sequence). CDR3 coding DNA: TGTGCCAGCAGCTTAGGCCTAGCAGGGCGGGAGCAGTTCTTC. Protein: CASSLGLAGREQFF.

This sequence joins TRBV20-1 and TRBJ2-3; D unclear. V was pared by 4 bases and J by 6 bases, with 14 bases between. CDR1 is DFQATT and CDR2 is SNEGSKA in the germline V gene (reference sequence). The CDR3 covers 13 residues. For the CDR3, the DNA is TGCAGTGCTACCCACTTGCAACGCGATACGCAGTATTTT. It codes for CSATHLQRDTQYF.

V gene TRBV7-6 combines with J gene TRBJ2-1; TRBD1 might be the D (6 bases). The germline CDR1 and CDR2 sequences are SGHVS and FNYEAQ. Trimming removed 4 bases at V and 3 bases at J, with 13 bases between. The CDR3 consists of 15 residues. The CDR3 bases are TGTGCCAGCAGCTATACCGACAGGAACTACAATGAGCAGTTCTTC. Its translation: CASSYTDRNYNEQFF. The full variable domain, in which reference TRBV7-6 and TRBJ2-1 provide the parts outside the CDR3, is GAGVSQSPRYKVTKRGQDVALRCDPISGHVSLYWYRQALGQGPEFLTYFNYEAQQDKSGLPNDRFSAERPEGSISTLTIQRTEQRDSAMYRCASSYTDRNYNEQFFGPGTRLTVL.

A few counts support this clonotype. The gene calls are TRBV5-4 and TRBJ1-2, with D hard to call. V shed 2 bases and J shed 0 bases, with 14 bases lying between them. The CDR3 sequence is 16 residues long. Germline assignment: CDR1 SGHNT and CDR2 YYREEE (reference sequence). CDR3 residues: CASSFRTTASNYGYTF. CDR3 DNA: TGTGCCAGCAGCTTCAGGACTACGGCATCTAACTATGGCTACACCTTC.

The chain is built from TRBV9 and TRBJ2-1; TRBD2 matches at 8 bases. V dropped 4 bases and J dropped 6; count of bases not matched to a gene: 15. The CDR3 has 17 residues. Germline assignment: CDR1 SGDLS and CDR2 YYNGEE. CDR3 bases: TGTGCCAGCAGCTCCTCCCCGAGCCGGCGGGGGGTCAATGAGCAGTTCTTC. Translating gives CASSSSPSRRGVNEQFF.

This clonotype was counted at least ten times. This sequence joins TRBV7-3 and TRBJ2-1, with 10 bases lining up with TRBD1. The CDR3 runs 16 residues. Trimming removed 5 bases from V and 8 bases from J; junction bases left unmatched: 12. Germline values: CDR1 SGHTA, CDR2 FQGTGA. The CDR3 region is CASSLALGTGAHEQFF. The CDR3 DNA sequence: TGTGCCAGCAGCCTCGCTTTAGGGACAGGGGCCCATGAGCAGTTCTTC.

The count of this clonotype is one. The chain is built from TRBV20-1 and TRBJ1-5; a possible D gene is TRBD1 (5 bases). The V and J ends lost 6 bases and 2 bases respectively, with 26 bases between them. The CDR3 is made up of 18 amino acids. Germline V CDR1 and CDR2: DFQATT, SNEGSKA (reference sequence). CDR3 protein: CSAHDPRWGVSGNQPQHF. The CDR3 DNA is TGCAGTGCCCACGATCCGCGCTGGGGGGTATCGGGCAATCAGCCCCAGCATTTT.

Many counts were recorded for this clonotype. This chain joins TRBV20-1 and TRBJ2-5; D remains ambiguous. Germline V gives CDR1 DFQATT, CDR2 SNEGSKA (reference sequence). Trimming left V 5 bases short and J 2 bases short, with 15 bases between. The CDR3 totals 14 residues. The CDR3 is CSAFSRTQQETQYF. The DNA for the CDR3 is TGCAGTGCTTTTTCAAGAACTCAGCAAGAGACCCAGTACTTC.

This clonotype was detected ten times or more. The gene calls are TRBV12-3 or TRBV12-4 and TRBJ1-1; the D is unclear. Trimming cost V 6 bases and J 5 bases, with 10 bases left between them. The CDR3 spans 12 residues. The CDR3 spells CASRNVWTEAFF. The CDR3 bases are TGTGCCAGCAGGAACGTGTGGACTGAAGCTTTCTTT.

This clonotype was counted a few times. V usage is TRBV3-1 and J usage is TRBJ2-3; no clear D. Germline assignment: CDR1 LGHDT and CDR2 YNNKEL (reference sequence). CDR3 length: 15 amino acids. V lost 3 bases and J lost 1, with 11 bases in between. In nucleotides, the CDR3 is TGTGCCAGCAGCCAGAACGGAATCGGCACAGATACGCAGTATTTT. Its translation is CASSQNGIGTDTQYF.

The sample holds a few counts of this clonotype. This chain connects TRBV12-3 or TRBV12-4 to TRBJ2-5, with 7 bases lining up with TRBD2. There are 14 residues in the CDR3. The V segment lost 2 bases and the J segment 4 bases; nucleotides outside the gene matches: 4. CDR3 DNA: TGTGCCAGCAGTTTAAGGTCTAGCGGAGAGACCCAGTACTTC. Its protein is CASSLRSSGETQYF.